This T cell receptor beta chain stems from a study of blood T cell repertoires in COVID-19. Clones were sequenced by immunoSEQ multiplex PCR, and TCRdb holds only the in-frame ones, with some missing. This sample has about 190,000 clones, with about 88% found just once. Germline-derived CDR1 and CDR2 are SGDLS and YYNGEE. The CDR3 sequence is 13 residues long. V was trimmed by 6 bases and J by 2 bases, leaving 10 bases between them. The sequence was collected from a man aged 25-45 years with acute or convalescent COVID-19. The chain couples TRBV9 to TRBJ2-3; D possibly corresponds to TRBD1 (6 bases). Sequencing was performed on peripheral blood. The CDR3 region is CASTEGVTDTQYF. The CDR3 nucleotides read TGTGCCAGCACAGAGGGGGTCACAGATACGCAGTATTTT.